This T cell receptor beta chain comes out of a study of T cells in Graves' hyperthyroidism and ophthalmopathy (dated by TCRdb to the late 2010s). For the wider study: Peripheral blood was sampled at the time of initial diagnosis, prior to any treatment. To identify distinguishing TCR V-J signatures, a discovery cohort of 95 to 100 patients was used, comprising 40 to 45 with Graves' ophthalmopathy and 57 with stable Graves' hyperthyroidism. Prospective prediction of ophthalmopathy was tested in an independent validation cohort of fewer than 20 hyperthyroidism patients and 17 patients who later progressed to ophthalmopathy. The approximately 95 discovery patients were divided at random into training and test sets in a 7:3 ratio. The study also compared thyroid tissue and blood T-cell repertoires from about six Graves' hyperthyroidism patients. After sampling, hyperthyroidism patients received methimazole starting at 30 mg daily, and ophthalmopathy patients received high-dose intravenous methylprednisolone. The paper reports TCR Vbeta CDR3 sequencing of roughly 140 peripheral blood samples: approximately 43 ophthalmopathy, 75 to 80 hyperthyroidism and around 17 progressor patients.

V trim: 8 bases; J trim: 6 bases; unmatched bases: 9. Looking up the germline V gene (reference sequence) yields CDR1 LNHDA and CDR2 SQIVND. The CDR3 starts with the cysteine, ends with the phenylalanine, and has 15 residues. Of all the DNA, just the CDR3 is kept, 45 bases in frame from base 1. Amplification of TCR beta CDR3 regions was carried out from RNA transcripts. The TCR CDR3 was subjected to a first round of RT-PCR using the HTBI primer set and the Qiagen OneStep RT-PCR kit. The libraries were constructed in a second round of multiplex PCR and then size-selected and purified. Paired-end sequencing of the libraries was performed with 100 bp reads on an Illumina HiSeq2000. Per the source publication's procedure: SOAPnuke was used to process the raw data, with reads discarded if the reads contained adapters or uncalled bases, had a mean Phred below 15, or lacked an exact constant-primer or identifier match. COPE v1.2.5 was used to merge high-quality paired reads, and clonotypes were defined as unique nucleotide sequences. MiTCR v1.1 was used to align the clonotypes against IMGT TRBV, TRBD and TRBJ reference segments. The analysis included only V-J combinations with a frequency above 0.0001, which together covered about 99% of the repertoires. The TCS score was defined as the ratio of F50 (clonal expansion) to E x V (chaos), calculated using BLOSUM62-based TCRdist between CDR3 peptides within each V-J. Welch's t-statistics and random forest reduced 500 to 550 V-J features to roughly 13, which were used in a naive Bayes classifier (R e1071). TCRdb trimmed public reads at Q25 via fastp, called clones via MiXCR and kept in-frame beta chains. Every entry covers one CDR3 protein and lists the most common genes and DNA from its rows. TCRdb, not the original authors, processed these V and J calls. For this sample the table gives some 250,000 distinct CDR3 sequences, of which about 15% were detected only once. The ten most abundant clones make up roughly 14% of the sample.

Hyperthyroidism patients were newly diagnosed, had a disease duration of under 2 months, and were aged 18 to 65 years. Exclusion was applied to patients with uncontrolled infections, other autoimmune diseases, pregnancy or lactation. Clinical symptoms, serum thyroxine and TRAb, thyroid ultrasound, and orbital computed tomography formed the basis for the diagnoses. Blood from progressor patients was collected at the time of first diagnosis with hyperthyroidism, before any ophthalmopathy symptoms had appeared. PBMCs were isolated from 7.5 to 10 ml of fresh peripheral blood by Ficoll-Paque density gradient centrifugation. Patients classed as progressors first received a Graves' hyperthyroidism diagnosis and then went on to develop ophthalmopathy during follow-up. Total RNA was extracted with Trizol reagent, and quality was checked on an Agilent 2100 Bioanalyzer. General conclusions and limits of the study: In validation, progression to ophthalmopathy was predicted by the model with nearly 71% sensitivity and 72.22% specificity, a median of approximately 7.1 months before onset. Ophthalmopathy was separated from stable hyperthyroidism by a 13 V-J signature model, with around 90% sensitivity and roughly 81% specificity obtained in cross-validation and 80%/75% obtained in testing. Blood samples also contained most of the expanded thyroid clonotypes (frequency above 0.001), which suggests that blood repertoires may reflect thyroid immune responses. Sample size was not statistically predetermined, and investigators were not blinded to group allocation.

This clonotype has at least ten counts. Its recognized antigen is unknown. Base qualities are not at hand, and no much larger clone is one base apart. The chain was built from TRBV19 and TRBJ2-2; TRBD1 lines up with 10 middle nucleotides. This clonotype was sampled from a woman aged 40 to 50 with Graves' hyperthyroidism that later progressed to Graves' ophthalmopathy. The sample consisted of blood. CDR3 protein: CASALGQGLAGELFF. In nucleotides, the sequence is TGTGCCAGTGCGTTGGGACAGGGGCTTGCCGGGGAGCTGTTTTTT.